This T cell receptor beta chain originates from a study of T cell repertoires in cytomegalovirus infection. Study summary: Both recently identified HLA-C-restricted and well-studied HLA-B-restricted CMV epitopes were used in the study.

Regarding this clonotype: Its antigen is as yet unknown. With a much larger clone just one base away, this may be a read error. This likely comes from a read error, as the CDR3 has no conserved phenylalanine or tryptophan at its end.

MiXCR was run by TCRdb on the reads, yielding one entry per CDR3 protein. The sample has 700,000 to 900,000 distinct CDR3 sequences; roughly 29% are singletons. Study-wide points: Dominating the ex vivo response were HLA-C-restricted CMV-specific TCR beta clonotypes. Public TCR beta family frequency separated CMV-and-HLA carriers, including in an independent cohort.

The clonotype comes from a human donor in good health (CMV status not recorded). Some clones in this sample may be carry-over from other donors' samples. The specimen was cultured CD8+ T cells from PBMCs, collected from culture after CMV antigen stimulation.

CDR3 sequence: CASSLRQGYYEQYS. CDR3 DNA: TGTGCCAGCAGTTTAAGGCAGGGGTACTACGAGCAGTACTCC. The chain couples TRBV7-8 to TRBJ2-7; weak D call: TRBD1 (6 bases). This CDR3 is 14 amino acids long. Per germline, CDR1 SGHVS and CDR2 FQNEAQ. V shed 6 bases and J shed 3 bases, with 15 bases lying between them.